The clone carrying this TCR beta chain was found many times. Its antigen is still unknown. The CDR3 is made up of 15 amino acids. Germline V gene lookup returns CDR1 MDHEN and CDR2 SYDVKM. V was pared by 2 bases and J by 7 bases, with 9 bases of the junction left unmatched. Using its own MiXCR run on the multiplex PCR reads, TCRdb lists one record per CDR3 protein. There are 50,000 to 75,000 distinct CDR3 sequences in the sample; roughly 57% occur only once, and roughly a fifth lies in the top ten. The data stem from a study of breast tumors, draining lymph nodes, adjacent tissues. Findings of the study overall: Data fit most tumor T cells coming from lymph node, expanding in tumor. Tumor TCR diversity was below lymph nodes but above nontumor tissue. That most tumor T cells come from lymph nodes remained unproven. Luminal-like breast cancer showed significantly greater tumor-nontumor repertoire similarity than basal-like breast cancer did.

The sequenced sample was breast tumor tissue. The clonotype was recovered from a female donor with breast cancer. Some clones in this sample may be carry-over from other donors' samples. The chain is built from TRBV28 and TRBJ2-5, with 8 positions matching TRBD2. This CDR3 is CASSLRERGRRTQYF. The CDR3 nucleotides are TGTGCCAGCAGTTTACGAGAGCGGGGGAGGCGGACCCAGTACTTC.